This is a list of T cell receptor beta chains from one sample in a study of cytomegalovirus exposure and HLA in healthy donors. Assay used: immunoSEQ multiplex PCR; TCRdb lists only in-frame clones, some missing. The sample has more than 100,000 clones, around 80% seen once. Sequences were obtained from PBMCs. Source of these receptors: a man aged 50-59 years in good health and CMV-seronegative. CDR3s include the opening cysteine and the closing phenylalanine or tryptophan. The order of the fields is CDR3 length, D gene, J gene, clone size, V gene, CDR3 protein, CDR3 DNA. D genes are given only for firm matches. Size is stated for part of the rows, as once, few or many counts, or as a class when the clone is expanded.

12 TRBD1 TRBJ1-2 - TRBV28 CAIKGTGHGYTF TGTGCCATCAAAGGGACAGGCCATGGCTACACCTTC
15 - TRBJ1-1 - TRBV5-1 CASSLRVGGDTEAFF TGCGCCAGCAGCTTGAGGGTAGGAGGGGACACTGAAGCTTTCTTT
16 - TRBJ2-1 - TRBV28 CASNPPGWQSYNEQFF TGTGCCAGCAATCCCCCGGGGTGGCAGTCCTACAATGAGCAGTTCTTC
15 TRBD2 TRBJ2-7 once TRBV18 CASSPNGGGSYEQYF TGTGCCAGCTCACCAAATGGCGGGGGGTCCTACGAGCAGTACTTC
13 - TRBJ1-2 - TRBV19 CASSIDRSSGYTF TGTGCCAGTAGTATTGACAGGTCTTCTGGCTACACCTTC
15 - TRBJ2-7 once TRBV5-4 CASSLPGPSSYEQYF TGTGCCAGCAGCTTGCCAGGGCCCTCCTCCTACGAGCAGTACTTC
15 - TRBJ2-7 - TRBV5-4 CASSLQGPPSYEQYF TGTGCCAGCAGCTTGCAGGGGCCCCCTTCCTACGAGCAGTACTTC
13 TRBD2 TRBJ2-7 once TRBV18 CASSPPRLAGVNF TGTGCCAGCTCACCACCGAGACTAGCGGGAGTCAACTTC
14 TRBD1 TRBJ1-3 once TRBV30 CAWSGRTGGNTIYF TGTGCCTGGAGTGGAAGGACAGGTGGAAACACCATATATTTT
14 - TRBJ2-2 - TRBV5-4 CASSLARGTGELFF TGTGCCAGCAGCTTGGCTAGAGGGACCGGGGAGCTGTTTTTT
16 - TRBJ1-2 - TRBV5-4 CASSSTPPGPSYGYTF TGTGCCAGCAGCTCGACACCACCAGGGCCCTCCTATGGCTACACCTTC
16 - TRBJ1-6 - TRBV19 CASSSDSSSYNSPLHF TGTGCCAGTAGTTCCGACTCCAGCTCCTATAATTCACCCCTCCACTTT
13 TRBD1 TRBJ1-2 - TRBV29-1 CSDQGAGVYGYTF TGCAGCGACCAGGGGGCTGGAGTCTATGGCTACACCTTC
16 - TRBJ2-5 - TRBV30 CAWSVGQRVRGETQYF TGTGCCTGGAGTGTTGGCCAACGGGTAAGAGGAGAGACCCAGTACTTC
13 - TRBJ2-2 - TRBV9 CASSVEDTGELFF TGTGCCAGCAGCGTAGAGGACACCGGCGAGCTGTTTTTT
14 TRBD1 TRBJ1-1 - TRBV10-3 CAAPGQGWETEAFF TGTGCCGCCCCGGGACAGGGGTGGGAAACTGAAGCTTTCTTT
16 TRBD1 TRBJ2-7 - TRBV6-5 CASSYLGTGKKDEQYF TGTGCCAGCAGTTACCTAGGGACAGGGAAAAAGGACGAGCAGTACTTC
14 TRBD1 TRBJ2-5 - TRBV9 CASSPYRGRETQYF TGTGCCAGCAGTCCCTACAGGGGTAGAGAGACCCAGTACTTC